A single sample gave rise to the 13 T cell receptor beta chains below, sequenced in a study of T-cell memory formation after mild COVID-19. TCRdb recomputed calls from the 5' RACE reads with MiXCR, one row per CDR3 protein. This sample has hundreds of thousands of distinct CDR3 sequences, with around a quarter found just once. The sample was PBMCs or a T cell subset sorted from them (not recorded which). Receptors were obtained from an adult woman who had mild COVID-19 (a few samples of this study predate the infection). Cell type and time point are not known.

The genes are TRBV18 and TRBJ2-7; maybe TRBD1 (5 bases). Germline V gives CDR1 KGHSH, CDR2 LQKENI. V lost 8 bases, J lost 2 bases, and 13 bases lay in between. CDR3 length equals 13 residues. The CDR3 nucleotides read TGTGCCAGCCATCAGGGCTCTCCCTACGAGCAGTACTTC. It is translated as CASHQGSPYEQYF. The full variable domain, rest sourced from reference TRBV18 and TRBJ2-7, is NAGVMQNPRHLVRRRGQEARLRCSPMKGHSHVYWYRQLPEEGLKFMVYLQKENIIDESGMPKERFSAEFPKEGPSILRIQQVVRGDSAAYFCASHQGSPYEQYFGPGTRLTVT.

In this sample, this clonotype turned up a few times. The J gene is TRBJ1-2, the V gene TRBV5-4, with D unclear. The ends were cut back, 4 bases at V and 2 bases at J, with 12 bases in the middle. This CDR3 is 14 amino acids long. CDR1 and CDR2 from the germline V gene are SGHNT and YYREEE (reference sequence). CDR3 protein: CASSLAGRNYGYTF. The DNA of the CDR3 is TGTGCCAGCAGCCTCGCTGGGAGGAACTATGGCTACACCTTC.

The V gene is TRBV20-1, the J gene TRBJ2-7; D possibly matches TRBD1 or TRBD2 (5 bases each). V was trimmed by 6 bases and J by 3 bases, leaving 15 bases between them. This CDR3 comprises 13 residues. Germline CDR1 DFQATT, CDR2 SNEGSKA (reference sequence). This CDR3 is CSAPRGSIYEQYF. The CDR3 DNA sequence: TGCAGTGCCCCCCGGGGCAGTATCTACGAGCAGTACTTC.

The sample holds a few counts of this clonotype. Mismatch with germline at one junction end may stem from a read error. The chain employs TRBV7-7 and TRBJ2-1; D tentatively reads TRBD1 or TRBD2 (5 bases each). CDR1 and CDR2 (germline): SSHAT, FNYEAQ (reference sequence). The CDR3 sequence is 15 residues long. The chain's CDR3 is CASSHRDGDYNEQFF. In DNA, the CDR3 is TGTGCTAGCAGCCACCGGGACGGCGATTACAATGAGCAGTTCTTC.

The genes are TRBV29-1 and TRBJ2-7; no reliable D call. CDR1 is SQVTM, CDR2 ANQGSEA, per germline. Trimming cost V 1 base and J 7 bases, with 8 bases left between them. The CDR3 runs 11 residues. The DNA of the CDR3 is TGCAGCGTTGAAGGCCTCCATGAGCAGTACTTC. Amino acids: CSVEGLHEQYF.

This clonotype was counted only a few times. The chain couples TRBV7-9 to TRBJ2-5, with a tentative D call TRBD2 (5 bases). CDR1 SEHNR and CDR2 FQNEAQ come from the germline V gene (reference sequence). V was pared by 8 bases and J by 6 bases, with 13 bases between. CDR3 length: 12 residues. The CDR3 region has the DNA TGTGCCAGCGAAGTAGCCGGGAAGACCCAGTACTTC. It is translated as CASEVAGKTQYF.

J is TRBJ2-2 and V is TRBV29-1; D is possibly TRBD1 (5 bases). The length of the CDR3 is 11 residues. Germline CDR1 is SQVTM and CDR2 is ANQGSEA. The CDR3 DNA sequence: TGCAGTAAAACGTGGGGCGGAGAGCTGTTTTTT. Translated, it gives CSKTWGGELFF.

This clonotype came up a few times. The V gene is TRBV12-3 or TRBV12-4, the J gene TRBJ2-5, with no clear D. V was pared by 6 bases and J by 3 bases, with 11 bases between. This CDR3 comprises 13 residues. CDR3 region: CASSPGAEETQYF. Here the CDR3 DNA reads TGTGCCAGCAGCCCCGGCGCCGAAGAGACCCAGTACTTC.

V usage is TRBV30 and J usage is TRBJ1-2; D is unclear. Germline V gene lookup returns CDR1 GTSNPN and CDR2 SVGIG (reference sequence). With 3 bases removed from V and 6 bases from J, the gap between germline ends came to 11 bases. The CDR3 consists of 12 residues. CDR3 bases: TGTGCCTGGAGGCGGGGAGTAAATGGCTACACCTTC. This encodes CAWRRGVNGYTF. Filled out from reference TRBV30 and TRBJ1-2, the complete variable domain reads SQTIHQWPATLVQPVGSPLSLECTVEGTSNPNLYWYRQAAGRGLQLLFYSVGIGQISSEVPQNLSASRPQDRQFILSSKKLLLSDSGFYLCAWRRGVNGYTFGSGTRLTVV.

The J gene is TRBJ2-3, the V gene TRBV24-1; maybe TRBD2 (7 bases). Trimming took off 6 bases at V and 4 bases at J, with 13 bases between the two ends. CDR1 KGHDR and CDR2 SFDVKD come from the germline V gene. The CDR3 covers 14 residues. The CDR3 loop reads CATSPGAGADTQYF. As DNA, the CDR3 is TGTGCCACCAGTCCGGGGGCGGGGGCAGATACGCAGTATTTT.

This chain uses TRBV20-1 with TRBJ1-1; D is undetermined. The CDR3 loop spans 12 amino acids. The germline V gene encodes CDR1 DFQATT and CDR2 SNEGSKA (reference sequence). V lost 0 bases and J 6 bases, leaving 8 bases between the germline ends. The CDR3 nucleotides are TGCAGTGCTAGAGATTGGGCAGCTGAAGCTTTCTTT. Amino acid sequence: CSARDWAAEAFF.

The chain links TRBV4-2 to TRBJ1-4; D unclear. The CDR3 runs to 16 residues. CDR1 LGHNA and CDR2 YNFKEQ come from the germline V gene. V was trimmed by 3 bases and J by 0 bases, leaving 11 bases between them. CDR3 amino acids: CASSQYRGATNEKLFF. In DNA form, the CDR3 reads TGTGCCAGCAGCCAGTACCGTGGAGCAACTAATGAAAAACTGTTTTTT.

This clonotype was detected a few times. An end of the junction differs from the germline gene, which may be a read error. The chain combines TRBV20-1 with TRBJ1-3; no definite D call. The CDR3 is made up of 13 amino acids. Germline CDR1 reads DFQATT; CDR2 reads SNEGSKA (reference sequence). The CDR3 DNA is TGCAGTGGTAGAGCCCCATCTGGAAACACCATATATTTT. Amino acids: CSGRAPSGNTIYF.